This passage covers 25 T cell receptor beta chains from one sample sequenced in a study of yellow fever vaccine responses in identical twins. TCRdb processed the RT-PCR reads anew with MiXCR; each CDR3 protein has one entry. The table lists around 13,000 distinct CDR3 sequences, roughly 80% of them singletons. The sample in question was T cells from blood (PBMCs), unsorted or a sorted subset (not recorded which), obtained before or after yellow fever vaccination (not recorded which). The source of these receptors is a woman aged 18-35 years who received the yellow fever vaccine.

The V call is TRBV11-3, the J call TRBJ1-2; perhaps TRBD1 as D (5 bases). The CDR3 runs to 14 residues. Looked up from germline, CDR1 is SGHNT and CDR2 is YENEEA. Trimming pared 5 bases from V and 8 bases from J, leaving 18 bases between. CDR3 sequence reads: CASSDRAGLGGYTF. The CDR3 DNA follows: TGTGCCAGCAGCGATAGGGCAGGGCTTGGCGGCTACACCTTC.

This clonotype was detected only once. V gene TRBV5-5 combines with J gene TRBJ2-7, with D hard to call. V was cut by 4 bases and J by 6 bases, with 11 bases left in between. This CDR3 region has 12 residues. Germline V CDR1 and CDR2: SGHKS, YYEKEE (reference sequence). Here the CDR3 DNA reads TGTGCCAGCAGCCCATGGGTCGGCGAGCAGTACTTC. Translation gives CASSPWVGEQYF.

The chain is built from TRBV11-3 and TRBJ2-1; a possible D gene is TRBD2 (6 bases). The CDR3 contains 14 residues. The ends were cut back, 2 bases at V and 5 bases at J, with 10 bases in the middle. In germline, CDR1 is SGHNT, CDR2 YENEEA. The CDR3 is CASSLRTIDNEQFF. The CDR3 DNA follows: TGTGCCAGCAGCTTAAGGACTATCGACAATGAGCAGTTCTTC.

The chain combines TRBV29-1 with TRBJ2-5; D is undetermined. This CDR3 contains 13 residues. V lost 6 bases and J 5 bases, leaving 16 bases between the germline ends. CDR1 is SQVTM and CDR2 is ANQGSEA in the germline V gene. CDR3 amino acids: CSVSSVGSETQYF. CDR3 DNA sequence: TGCAGCGTGTCATCGGTCGGCTCCGAGACCCAGTACTTC.

The chain carries TRBV29-1 and TRBJ1-5, with unresolved D. CDR1 is SQVTM, CDR2 ANQGSEA, per germline. V was cut by 4 bases and J by 2 bases, with 15 bases left in between. The CDR3 loop spans 15 amino acids. The chain's CDR3 is CSVADGFLGNQPQHF. In nucleotides, the CDR3 is TGCAGCGTTGCGGACGGGTTCCTAGGCAATCAGCCCCAGCATTTT.

The chain links TRBV2 to TRBJ1-1, with D possibly TRBD1 on 5 matching bases. Germline V gene sequence: CDR1 SNHLY, CDR2 FYNNEI. The V end was cut by 5 bases, the J end by 12 bases, with 10 bases between. The CDR3 length is 10 residues. Here the CDR3 reads CASSRDRTFF. The CDR3 bases are TGTGCCAGCAGTAGGGACCGGACTTTCTTT.

The gene calls are TRBV11-2 and TRBJ1-1; D call uncertain. This CDR3 contains 13 residues. Germline V gives CDR1 SGHAT, CDR2 FQNNGV. V was cut by 4 bases and J by 5 bases, with 11 bases left in between. CDR3 bases: TGTGCCAGCAGCTCTCAAGCGCGGACTGAAGCTTTCTTT. It is translated as CASSSQARTEAFF.

The gene calls are TRBV18 and TRBJ1-1; the match to TRBD1 covers 8 bases. The CDR3 length is 12 residues. Germline trimming cut 6 bases from V and 8 bases from J; bases unmatched to any gene: 5. Germline CDR1 and CDR2: KGHSH and LQKENI. The CDR3 nucleotides read TGTGCCAGCTCTCCCGGACAGGGAGAAGCTTTCTTT. Its translation is CASSPGQGEAFF.

Here the CDR3 reads CATSRDRGLPYEQYF. CDR3 nucleotide sequence: TGTGCCACCAGCAGGGACAGGGGACTTCCCTACGAGCAGTACTTC. The V gene is TRBV15, the J gene TRBJ2-7; 9 nucleotides match TRBD1. Germline CDR1 LNHNV, CDR2 YYDKDF (reference sequence). There are 15 residues in the CDR3. V shed 3 bases, J shed 2 bases, and the junction held 5 bases outside the gene matches.

The chain links TRBV21-1 to TRBJ1-2; the D call TRBD1 from the table was never checked on the DNA. TRBV21-1 constitutes a pseudogene. The CDR3 sequence is 13 residues long. CDR3 nucleotides: TGTGCCAGCAGCTCCCGCCCCAGGGGGGGCTACACCTTC. Translating gives CASSSRPRGGYTF.

In this sample, this clonotype turned up once. The CDR3 reads CASSSETQYF. The CDR3 DNA sequence: TGTGCCAGCAGCTCGGAGACCCAGTACTTC. The chain uses TRBV3-1 and TRBJ2-5; D is ambiguous. The CDR3 is 10 amino acids. V was clipped by 5 bases and J by 5 bases, with 3 bases between them. In germline, CDR1 is LGHDT, CDR2 YNNKEL (reference sequence).

The V call is TRBV10-2, the J call TRBJ1-1, with D hard to call. Trimming took off 3 bases at V and 1 base at J, with 12 bases between the two ends. The CDR3 spans 15 residues. The germline V gene encodes CDR1 WSHSY and CDR2 SAAADI. The CDR3 here is CASSEFSSGNTEAFF. The CDR3 DNA sequence: TGCGCCAGCAGTGAATTCAGCTCCGGGAACACTGAAGCTTTCTTT.

In the case of this clonotype: One end of the junction is discordant with germline, which a read error may explain. This chain joins TRBV7-6 and TRBJ2-7; D ambiguous. Germline CDR1 and CDR2: SGHVS and FNYEAQ. The length of the CDR3 is 13 residues. The CDR3 DNA reads TGCGCCAGCAGCTTAGATACCGGGTATGAGCAGTACTTC. Translating it yields CASSLDTGYEQYF.

V gene TRBV2 combines with J gene TRBJ2-1; tentative D call: TRBD1 (7 bases). With 4 bases removed from V and 4 bases from J, the gap between germline ends came to 14 bases. Germline V gene data show CDR1 as SNHLY and CDR2 as FYNNEI. The CDR3 extends over 15 amino acids. The DNA of the CDR3 is TGTGCCAGCAGTGCAGGGGGGCACACATACAATGAGCAGTTCTTC. Protein product: CASSAGGHTYNEQFF.

Only a few counts were recorded for this clonotype. This chain joins TRBV18 and TRBJ2-7, with D possibly called TRBD1 or TRBD2 (5 bases each). V gave up 6 bases and J gave up 3 bases, with 18 bases separating them. The CDR3 is 15 amino acids. CDR1 KGHSH and CDR2 LQKENI come from the germline V gene. The chain's CDR3 is CASSLGATVNYEQYV. CDR3 DNA: TGTGCCAGCTCCCTCGGGGCTACTGTGAACTACGAGCAGTACGTC.

V usage is TRBV3-1 and J usage is TRBJ2-1, with 7 bases that match TRBD1. Trimming took 5 bases from V and 0 from J; bases not matched to a gene: 10. Looked up from germline, CDR1 is LGHDT and CDR2 is YNNKEL (reference sequence). CDR3 size: 17 residues. The CDR3 DNA reads as TGTGCCAGCAGCAACCGACAGGGCCTAAGCTCCTACAATGAGCAGTTCTTC. Protein sequence: CASSNRQGLSSYNEQFF.

This clonotype was counted once. CDR3 sequence reads: CASSWRGPYQETQYF. For the CDR3, the DNA is TGTGCCAGCAGCTGGAGAGGACCCTACCAAGAGACCCAGTACTTC. The chain carries TRBV6-1 and TRBJ2-5; no clear D gene. CDR3 length equals 15 residues. Germline V gives CDR1 MNHNS, CDR2 SASEGT. V was trimmed by 6 bases and J by 0 bases, leaving 14 bases between them.

The V call is TRBV24-1, the J call TRBJ2-1; D not certain. The CDR3 extends over 15 amino acids. CDR1 is KGHDR and CDR2 is SFDVKD in the germline V gene. The V gene lost 6 bases and the J gene lost 4 bases, with 15 bases spanning the gap. The CDR3 coding sequence is TGTGCCACCAGTCTTTCTCTAGGGCAATACAATGAGCAGTTCTTC. Translated: CATSLSLGQYNEQFF.

The chain uses TRBV5-5 and TRBJ1-1; D not resolved. Trimming stripped 4 bases from V and 1 base from J, with 8 bases between. This CDR3 contains 13 residues. Germline V gene data show CDR1 as SGHKS and CDR2 as YYEKEE (reference sequence). The CDR3 sequence: CASSVHANTEAFF. DNA of the CDR3: TGTGCCAGCAGCGTGCACGCGAACACTGAAGCTTTCTTT. Using reference TRBV5-5 and TRBJ1-1 for the parts outside the CDR3, the full variable domain is DAGVTQSPTHLIKTRGQQVTLRCSPISGHKSVSWYQQVLGQGPQFIFQYYEKEERGRGNFPDRFSARQFPNYSSELNVNALLLGDSALYLCASSVHANTEAFFGQGTRLTVV.

The chain joins TRBV29-1 to TRBJ2-1; TRBD2 agrees at 8 bases. V was pared by 5 bases and J by 7 bases, with 7 bases of the junction left unmatched. The CDR3 covers 13 residues. Looked up from germline, CDR1 is SQVTM and CDR2 is ANQGSEA. CDR3 DNA sequence: TGCAGCGTTTCGGGGGGGCCCATAAATGAGCAGTTCTTC. This codes for CSVSGGPINEQFF.

V and J are TRBV6-1 and TRBJ2-2; a possible D gene is TRBD2 (5 bases). Germline assignment: CDR1 MNHNS and CDR2 SASEGT. This CDR3 region has 12 residues. V was cut by 6 bases and J by 5 bases, with 7 bases left in between. CDR3 DNA sequence: TGTGCCAGCAGGAGGGAAACCGGGGAGCTGTTTTTT. Translation: CASRRETGELFF.

V usage is TRBV7-3 and J usage is TRBJ2-7; TRBD2 might be the D (5 bases). This CDR3 spans 16 amino acids. Per germline, CDR1 SGHTA and CDR2 FQGTGA. V was pared by 0 bases and J by 2 bases, with 14 bases between. This CDR3 reads CASSLTRAGSTYEQYF. In nucleotides, the CDR3 is TGTGCCAGCAGCTTAACGAGGGCAGGATCAACCTACGAGCAGTACTTC.

This chain connects TRBV5-1 to TRBJ2-1; a possible D gene is TRBD2 (6 bases). Germline V gives CDR1 SGHRS, CDR2 YFSETQ. Trimming took off 4 bases at V and 6 bases at J, with 14 bases between the two ends. The CDR3 has 14 amino acids. As DNA, the CDR3 is TGCGCCAGCAGCCGGCGGGACGGTAGCAATGAGCAGTTCTTC. Residues: CASSRRDGSNEQFF.

This clonotype appeared a few times. The rearrangement joins TRBV12-3 or TRBV12-4 to TRBJ2-5; D ambiguous. The CDR3 spans 11 residues. Between the trimmed V and J ends, which lost 7 bases and 0 bases, there was a span of 3 bases. CDR3 sequence: CASKYQETQYF. The DNA for the CDR3 is TGTGCCAGCAAGTACCAAGAGACCCAGTACTTC.

The chain joins TRBV24-1 to TRBJ2-3; a possible D gene is TRBD2 (5 bases). Trimming cost V 7 bases and J 2 bases, with 9 bases left between them. CDR1 and CDR2 from the germline V gene are KGHDR and SFDVKD. This CDR3 is built from 13 residues. The CDR3 nucleotides read TGTGCCACCAGCGAGGAGGTCACAGATACGCAGTATTTT. Its translation: CATSEEVTDTQYF.